Listed below are T cell receptor beta chains from one sample, sequenced in a study of T cell repertoires in cytomegalovirus infection. Each CDR3 protein gets one entry after TCRdb re-called the reads with MiXCR. This sample carries 250,000 to 300,000 distinct CDR3 sequences, roughly 26% of them seen once, and the ten largest clones take roughly 13%. Sequenced sample: PBMCs. Receptor source: a human donor in good health (CMV status not recorded). Some clones in this sample may be carry-over from other donors' samples. Both conserved end residues are part of each CDR3. A D gene is named only where the DNA matches it firmly. The size of a clone is reported for some rows only, either as once, few or many, or as a class for expanded clones.

NA,TRBD2,TRBV28,TRBJ2-6,TGTGCCAGCAGGGAGCGGGGGGCTGGGGCCAACGTCCTGACTTTC,CASRERGAGANVLTF
few,NA,TRBV5-5,TRBJ2-2,TGTGCCAGCAGGCCGACTGGGGGGGCCGACACCGGGGAGCTGTTTTTT,CASRPTGGADTGELFF
NA,NA,TRBV20-1,TRBJ1-5,TGCAGTGCTAGAGGGGGGGGAAGGGGTCAGCCCCAGCATTTT,CSARGGGRGQPQHF
NA,NA,TRBV11-2,TRBJ2-2,TGTGCCAGCAACCCGGGACTCCGGGGAACGGGGGAGCTGTTTTTT,CASNPGLRGTGELFF
NA,NA,TRBV11-2,TRBJ2-5,TGTGCCAGCAGCTTTTCCAAGCCGGGGCATCCAAGGGGGACCCAGTACTTC,CASSFSKPGHPRGTQYF
NA,NA,TRBV12-3/TRBV12-4,TRBJ1-1,TGTGCCAGCAGCCCGAGCCGGGAGAAGGACACTGAAGCTTTCTTT,CASSPSREKDTEAFF
NA,TRBD1,TRBV6-5,TRBJ1-5,TGTGCCAGCAGGACTAAGACAGGGGACAGCAATCAGCCCCAGCATTTT,CASRTKTGDSNQPQHF
NA,TRBD1,TRBV2,TRBJ2-7,TGTGCCAGCATGTTGTCAGGGGGCGGGTACGAGCAGTACTTC,CASMLSGGGYEQYF
NA,TRBD2,TRBV29-1,TRBJ2-1,TGCACCACCGGGACTAGCGGTCACAATGAGCAGTTCTTC,CTTGTSGHNEQFF
many,TRBD2,TRBV11-2,TRBJ2-1,TGTGCCAGCAGCCAGGGTGGGCGGGGGAGGTCCTACAATGAGCAGTTCTTC,CASSQGGRGRSYNEQFF
few,NA,TRBV10-3,TRBJ2-1,TGTGCCATCAGTGAGCTGCTATTATCCTACAATGAGCAGTTCTTC,CAISELLLSYNEQFF
few,TRBD1,TRBV5-6,TRBJ1-6,TGTGCCAGCAGCGGGGTGGGACAGGTGACTTCACCCCTCCACTTT,CASSGVGQVTSPLHF
once,NA,TRBV4-1,TRBJ2-4,TGCGCCAGCAGCCTAGGACATGGGAACATTCAGTACTTC,CASSLGHGNIQYF
many,TRBD1,TRBV7-2,TRBJ2-1,TGTGCCAGCAGCTTTGGGGACAGGGAGTATGAGCAGTTCTTC,CASSFGDREYEQFF
many,TRBD2,TRBV12-3/TRBV12-4,TRBJ2-1,TGTGCCAGCAGGGGCTGGACTAGCGGGAAAGATGAGCAGTTCTTC,CASRGWTSGKDEQFF
NA,TRBD2,TRBV5-4,TRBJ2-3,TGTGCCAGCAGCAAGGGACTAGCGGGGGGGCCAGATACGCAGTATTTT,CASSKGLAGGPDTQYF